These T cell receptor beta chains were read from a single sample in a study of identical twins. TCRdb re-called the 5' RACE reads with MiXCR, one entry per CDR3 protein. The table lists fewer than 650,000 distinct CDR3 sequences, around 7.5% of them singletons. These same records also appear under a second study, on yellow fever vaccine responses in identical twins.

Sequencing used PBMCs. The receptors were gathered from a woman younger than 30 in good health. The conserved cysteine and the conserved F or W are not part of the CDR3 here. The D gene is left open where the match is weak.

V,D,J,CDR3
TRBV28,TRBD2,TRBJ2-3,ASNQRGGSDTQY
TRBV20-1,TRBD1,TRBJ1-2,SATPRQGFLQNGYT
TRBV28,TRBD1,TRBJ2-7,ASGQGSYEQY
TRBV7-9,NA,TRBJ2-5,ASSPGNSQETQY
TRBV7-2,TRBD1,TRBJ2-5,ASSTQEGAGATQY
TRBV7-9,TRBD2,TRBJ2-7,ASSVGASGGSYEQY
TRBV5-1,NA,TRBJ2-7,ASSTAGASYEQY
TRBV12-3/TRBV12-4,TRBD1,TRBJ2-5,ASRGTGHQETQY
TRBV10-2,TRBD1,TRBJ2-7,AIRRDRVYEQY
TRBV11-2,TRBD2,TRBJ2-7,ASSLVSGRNEQY
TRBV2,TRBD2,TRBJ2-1,ASSERGLAGFNEQF
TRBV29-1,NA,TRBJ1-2,SVRPGYGYT
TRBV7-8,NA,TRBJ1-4,ASSLYRAHEKLF
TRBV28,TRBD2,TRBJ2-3,ATVAGGGTDTQY
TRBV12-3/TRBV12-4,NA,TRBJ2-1,ASSFVGYNEQF
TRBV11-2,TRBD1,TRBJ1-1,ASSSRPGQGRGDTEAF
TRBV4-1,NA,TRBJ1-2,ASSQEFGLNYGYT
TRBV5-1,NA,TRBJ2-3,ASSAWTERTDTQY
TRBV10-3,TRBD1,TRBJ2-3,AISTGGVSTDTQY
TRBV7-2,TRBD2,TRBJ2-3,ASSLASSGLADTQY
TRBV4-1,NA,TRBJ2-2,ASSLLQGEDTGELF
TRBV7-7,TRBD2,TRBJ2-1,ASSKVSGIKAEQF
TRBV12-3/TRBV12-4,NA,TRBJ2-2,ASSLVEVPGTGELF
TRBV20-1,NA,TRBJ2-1,SARGLANYNEQF
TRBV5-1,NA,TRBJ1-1,ASSPPSGGNTEAF
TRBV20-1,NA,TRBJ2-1,SARGDKTYNEQF
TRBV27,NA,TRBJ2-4,ASSYRQSKNIQY
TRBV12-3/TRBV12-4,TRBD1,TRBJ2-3,ASSPLSGQGAGNTQY
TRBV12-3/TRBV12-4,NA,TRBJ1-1,ASRLDSINTEAF
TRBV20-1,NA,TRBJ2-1,SAKIAASSYNEQF
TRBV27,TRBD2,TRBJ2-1,ASSSGSSGDRIYEQF
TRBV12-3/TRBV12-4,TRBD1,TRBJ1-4,ASKQGLGEKLF
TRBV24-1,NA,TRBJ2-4,ATSKGNIQY
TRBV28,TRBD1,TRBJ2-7,ASRPETGGLHYEQY
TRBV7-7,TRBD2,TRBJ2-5,ASSLYAGGKETQY
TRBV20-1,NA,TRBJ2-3,SASGADQPTDTQY
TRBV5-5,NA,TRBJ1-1,ASSPWQNTEAF
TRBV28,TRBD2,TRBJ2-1,ASSSVWTSGTNEQF
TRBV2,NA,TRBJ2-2,ASSQSGSPTGELF
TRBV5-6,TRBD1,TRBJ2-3,ASSLGRGLVTQY
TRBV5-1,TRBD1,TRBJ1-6,ASSSGPGQGNSPLH
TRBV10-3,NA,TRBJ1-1,AISESISGMNTEAF
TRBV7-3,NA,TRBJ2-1,ASSLVLNGEQF
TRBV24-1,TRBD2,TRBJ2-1,ATSDPGLEDNEQF
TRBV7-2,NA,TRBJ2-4,ASSSQGSGIQY
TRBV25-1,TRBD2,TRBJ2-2,ASSERLAVNTGELF
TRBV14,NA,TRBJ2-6,ASSRTMGGPGANVLT
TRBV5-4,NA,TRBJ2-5,ASSVLGEVKTQY
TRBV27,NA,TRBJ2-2,ASSLSGGPGELF
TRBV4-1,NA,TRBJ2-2,ASSQVIANTGELF
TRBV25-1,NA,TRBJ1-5,ASSEGGVQPQH
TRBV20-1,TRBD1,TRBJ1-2,SARGTGSGYT
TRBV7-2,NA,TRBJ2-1,ASSLMSITPYNEQF